The clone carrying this T cell receptor (beta chain) was recorded at least ten times. This sample was taken from a study of human T cells and chemical hapten exposure. Background on the study: Skin on the upper inner arm, around 2 cm by around 2 cm in size, was sensitized with 2% DPC.

Within the library, unique molecular identifiers were attached to each individual cDNA molecule. One entry per CDR3 protein, called by TCRdb with MiXCR from the RACE reads. The table has tens of thousands of distinct CDR3 sequences, around a tenth seen once; the top ten hold around 15%. The time point was: pre-sensitization, week 0. The treatment was: therapeutic diphenylcyclopropenone sensitization with weekly scalp DPC. Every patch test was put on after a blood sample was taken. This clonotype originated in a woman between 35 and 50 years old with alopecia areata. Some clones in this sample may be carry-over from other donors' samples. The source was whole blood, collected in connection with sensitization to the hapten diphenylcyclopropenone (DPC).

DNA for the CDR3: TGTGCCTCCCGGACTATCGCTCCTGGGGCCAACGTCCTGACTTTC. This gives the protein CASRTIAPGANVLTF. The chain is built from TRBV30 and TRBJ2-6; maybe TRBD2 (6 bases). The germline V and J ends were trimmed by 7 bases and 2 bases, with 15 bases remaining between them. The CDR3 has 15 amino acids. Germline lookup yields CDR1 GTSNPN and CDR2 SVGIG (reference sequence). Drawing the rest from reference TRBV30 and TRBJ2-6, the complete variable domain is SQTIHQWPATLVQPVGSPLSLECTVEGTSNPNLYWYRQAAGRGLQLLFYSVGIGQISSEVPQNLSASRPQDRQFILSSKKLLLSDSGFYLCASRTIAPGANVLTFGAGSRLTVL.